This T cell receptor (beta chain) is drawn from a study of shared clonotypes between healthy human individuals. The study's findings and limits: The authors expected sequencing depth to affect clonotype sharing among donors.

CD45RO-negative cells were positively selected for CCR7, leaving out terminally differentiated effector memory CD45RA+ cells. Donation came from healthy HIV-negative adults that had no recent acute infections or vaccinations. The authors distributed each subset's genomic DNA evenly over several immunoSEQ plates. Some clones are missing from TCRdb's copy, which holds only in-frame ones; the method was immunoSEQ multiplex PCR. The data contain roughly 850,000 clones, approximately 97% of them singletons. Trimming removed 0 bases at V and 5 bases at J, with 3 bases between. Germline-derived CDR1 and CDR2 are SGHDT and YYEEEE. This CDR3 region has 12 residues. Concerning this clone: No antigen is known for it. Other DNA sequences in this specimen translate into the identical CDR3.

The sequence came from a man aged 30 to 45 in good health. Sequencing used naive CD8+ T cells sorted from blood. This chain uses TRBV5-6 with TRBJ2-1, with D unresolved. CDR3 DNA: TGTGCCAGCAGCTTGGCAGACAATGAGCAGTTCTTC. This encodes CASSLADNEQFF. The full variable domain, completed using reference TRBV5-6 and TRBJ2-1, is DAGVTQSPTHLIKTRGQQVTLRCSPKSGHDTVSWYQQALGQGPQFIFQYYEEEERQRGNFPDRFSGHQFPNYSSELNVNALLLGDSALYLCASSLADNEQFFGPGTRLTVL.